The 15 T cell receptor beta chains in this list originate from one sample, sequenced in a study of blood T cells in healthy people across ages (dated by TCRdb to 2015 to 2017). Library construction relied on 5' RACE. Instrument used: Illumina HiSeq 2500. A second PCR of about 7 to 12 cycles was run with a J-beta primer mix and a sample-barcoded 5' primer. TCRdb passed the public sequencing reads through fastp at Q25 and MiXCR, retaining productive beta sequences. Each entry is one CDR3 protein sequence, shown with its most common DNA and genes. The sample has hundreds of thousands of distinct CDR3 sequences on record, less than 40% of them singletons. The top ten constitute approximately 15% of the sample. What was sequenced was blood. These receptors were taken from a woman of 80 years or more in good health. Donor details come from another sample of the same person, matched by shared clones.

There are many counts of this clonotype. The chain has TRBV4-2 and TRBJ1-2; D perhaps matches TRBD1 (5 bases). The CDR3 sequence is 15 residues long. Germline CDR1 is LGHNA and CDR2 is YNFKEQ. Trimming took off 0 bases at V and 6 bases at J, with 14 bases between the two ends. The CDR3 DNA reads as TGTGCCAGCAGCCAAGATTTCGGGGGTACTAATGGCTACACCTTC. This sequence encodes CASSQDFGGTNGYTF.

J is TRBJ2-7 and V is TRBV18; the D gene is possibly TRBD2 (6 bases). V lost 6 bases and J lost 0, with 12 bases in between. The CDR3 is made up of 14 amino acids. Germline CDR1 is KGHSH and CDR2 is LQKENI. The DNA for the CDR3 is TGTGCCAGCTCGCGGGGTGGAGGCTCCTACGAGCAGTACTTC. Protein: CASSRGGGSYEQYF.

This clonotype was counted once. The V gene is TRBV30, the J gene TRBJ1-2, with 7 nucleotides matching TRBD1. The V gene end was trimmed by 7 bases and the J gene end by 3 bases; junction bases not matched to a gene: 2. The CDR3 is 11 amino acids. Germline V lookup: CDR1 GTSNPN, CDR2 SVGIG (reference sequence). The CDR3 spells CAFDRDYGYTF. CDR3 bases: TGTGCCTTTGACAGGGACTATGGCTACACCTTC.

V is TRBV7-3 and J is TRBJ1-1; D is uncertain. V was cut by 0 bases and J by 4 bases, with 12 bases left in between. CDR3 length: 15 residues. CDR1 is SGHTA and CDR2 is FQGTGA in the germline V gene. Here the CDR3 DNA reads TGTGCCAGCAGCTTAACGGCAAGTGGGAGCACTGAAGCTTTCTTT. Amino acid sequence: CASSLTASGSTEAFF. The full variable domain, its missing parts supplied by reference TRBV7-3 and TRBJ1-1, is GAGVSQTPSNKVTEKGKYVELRCDPISGHTALYWYRQSLGQGPEFLIYFQGTGAADDSGLPNDRFFAVRPEGSVSTLKIQRTERGDSAVYLCASSLTASGSTEAFFGQGTRLTVV.

This clonotype was seen repeatedly, ten times or more. CDR3 sequence reads: CASSRDGQGYEQYF. The CDR3 DNA sequence: TGTGCCAGCAGTAGGGACGGACAGGGCTACGAGCAGTACTTC. The J gene is TRBJ2-7, the V gene TRBV6-2 or TRBV6-3, with 8 bases fitting TRBD1. V was clipped by 5 bases and J by 3 bases; unmatched bases: 6. The CDR3 has 14 amino acids. The germline V gene has CDR1 MNHEY and CDR2 SVGEGT.

The V gene is TRBV30, the J gene TRBJ2-4, with 8 bases lining up with TRBD2. The end of the DNA aligns better with TRBJ2-7, so the J call may be wrong. This CDR3 region has 12 residues. CDR1 is GTSNPN, CDR2 SVGIG, per germline (reference sequence). The CDR3 DNA reads as TGTGCCTGGAGATCGGGAGGGGGCGAGCAGTACTTC. This sequence encodes CAWRSGGGEQYF.

The chain couples TRBV29-1 to TRBJ2-3; D may correspond to TRBD1 or TRBD2 (6 bases each). The germline CDR1 and CDR2 sequences are SQVTM and ANQGSEA. The V and J ends lost 1 base and 8 bases respectively, with 13 bases between them. This CDR3 is 13 amino acids long. CDR3 sequence: CSVEAGEDGTQYF. CDR3 coding DNA: TGCAGCGTTGAAGCAGGGGAGGACGGTACGCAGTATTTT.

Written as DNA, the CDR3 is TGTGCCAGCAACTTGGATTCAGGTTACATTCAGTACTTC. Translation: CASNLDSGYIQYF. This chain uses TRBV7-9 with TRBJ2-7; the D is unclear. The J call is in doubt because the DNA end fits TRBJ2-4 better. This CDR3 is built from 13 residues. The V gene's germline CDR1 is SEHNR and CDR2 FQNEAQ (reference sequence).

In DNA form, the CDR3 reads TGCAGTGCTAGAGGCCCTTTGGAGTCCTACGAGCAGTACTTC. This translates into CSARGPLESYEQYF. The chain recombines TRBV20-1 with TRBJ2-7; unclear D gene. Germline CDR1 and CDR2: DFQATT and SNEGSKA (reference sequence). The germline V and J ends were trimmed by 1 base and 1 base, with 11 bases remaining between them. This CDR3 comprises 14 residues.

The chain carries TRBV6-5 and TRBJ2-1, with D tentatively TRBD2 (5 bases). The CDR3 covers 15 residues. Germline V lookup: CDR1 MNHEY, CDR2 SVGAGI. Trimming cost V 2 bases and J 8 bases, with 16 bases left between them. The CDR3 here is CASSYAGEEGDEQFF. CDR3 in DNA: TGTGCCAGCAGTTACGCCGGAGAAGAGGGCGATGAGCAGTTCTTC.

Comment on this clonotype: A much larger clone differs from this one at a single base, so this may be a read error. The chain carries TRBV6-1 and TRBJ2-7; D is undetermined. This CDR3 comprises 12 residues. V was shortened by 5 bases and J by 7 bases, with 12 bases between the two germline ends. CDR1 is MNHNS, CDR2 SASEGT, per germline. For the CDR3, the DNA is TGTGCCAGCAGTCCAAGCCGGAATGAGCAGTACTTC. This gives the protein CASSPSRNEQYF.

This clonotype was observed many times. This chain links TRBV29-1 with TRBJ2-7; D is ambiguous. The V gene's germline CDR1 is SQVTM and CDR2 ANQGSEA. The CDR3 contains 11 residues. V gave up 4 bases and J gave up 7 bases, with 11 bases separating them. Here the CDR3 reads CSVGTVWEQYF. The CDR3 nucleotides are TGCAGCGTTGGGACGGTCTGGGAGCAGTACTTC.

The sample holds many counts of this clonotype. The V call is TRBV18, the J call TRBJ1-2; D possibly corresponds to TRBD1 (5 bases). V was trimmed by 4 bases and J by 8 bases, leaving 29 bases between them. Per germline, CDR1 KGHSH and CDR2 LQKENI. The length of the CDR3 is 18 residues. CDR3 sequence: CASSLRMAGPRSLGGYTF. The CDR3 DNA is TGTGCCAGCTCACTCAGGATGGCGGGACCCAGATCTTTGGGCGGCTACACCTTC.

This clonotype was counted at least ten times. V gene TRBV5-1 combines with J gene TRBJ2-7; 12 bases are shared with TRBD2. CDR3 length: 17 residues. From germline, CDR1 is SGHRS and CDR2 YFSETQ. Germline trimming cut 5 bases from V and 2 bases from J; bases unmatched to any gene: 11. The CDR3, as DNA: TGCGCCAGCAGTCAAAGACTAGCGGGGGCCGGAACCTACGAGCAGTACTTC. It yields the protein CASSQRLAGAGTYEQYF. Full variable domain (outside the CDR3, taken from reference TRBV5-1 and TRBJ2-7): KAGVTQTPRYLIKTRGQQVTLSCSPISGHRSVSWYQQTPGQGLQFLFEYFSETQRNKGNFPGRFSGRQFSNSRSEMNVSTLELGDSALYLCASSQRLAGAGTYEQYFGPGTRLTVT.

This clonotype occurred a few times. This chain links TRBV7-2 with TRBJ1-1, with a tentative D call TRBD1 (5 bases). The CDR3 has 16 residues. Germline V gene lookup returns CDR1 SGHTA and CDR2 FQGNSA. V shed 1 base and J shed 0 bases, with 12 bases lying between them. CDR3 protein: CASSLVVGRVNTEAFF. In DNA, the CDR3 is TGTGCCAGCAGCTTAGTGGTGGGCAGGGTGAACACTGAAGCTTTCTTT. Complete variable domain (other parts from reference TRBV7-2 and TRBJ1-1): GAGVSQSPSNKVTEKGKDVELRCDPISGHTALYWYRQSLGQGLEFLIYFQGNSAPDKSGLPSDRFSAERTGGSVSTLTIQRTQQEDSAVYLCASSLVVGRVNTEAFFGQGTRLTVV.